Included here is one T cell receptor beta chain sequence, with context. Plating of 200,000 CFSE-labeled responder cells was done together with 200,000 irradiated, violet-dye-labeled stimulator cells. Sorted after the reaction were proliferating CFSE-low CD3+CD4+ and CD3+CD8+ responders. The data originate from a study of graft-versus-host responses after intestinal transplantation. Only in-frame clones appear in the TCRdb table, and some are missing; sequencing was by immunoSEQ multiplex PCR. The sample lists over 15,000 clones, around two fifths occurring once. The V gene lost 0 bases and the J gene lost 4 bases, with 16 bases spanning the gap. The length of the CDR3 is 16 residues. The germline V gene has CDR1 SGHAT and CDR2 FQNNGV.

The origin of this receptor is a human patient who received an intestinal transplant. This chain connects TRBV11-2 to TRBJ2-7; possibly TRBD1 for D (5 bases). The sample in question was alloreactive CD8+ T cells from a mixed lymphocyte reaction culture, obtained before intestinal transplant. Indicated subset: CFSE-low proliferating T cells sorted from approximately six-day pre-transplant mixed lymphocyte reaction (GvH or HvG direction). The CDR3 loop reads CASSLDVPGYYYEQYF. CDR3 nucleotides: TGTGCCAGCAGCTTAGATGTTCCAGGGTACTATTACGAGCAGTACTTC. Together with reference TRBV11-2 and TRBJ2-7, the CDR3 gives the full variable domain: EAGVAQSPRYKIIEKRQSVAFWCNPISGHATLYWYQQILGQGPKLLIQFQNNGVVDDSQLPKDRFSAERLKGVDSTLKIQPAKLEDSAVYLCASSLDVPGYYYEQYFGPGTRLTVT.